Detailed here is one TCR beta chain. At the DNA level, this CDR3 is encoded by other sequences in the same sample as well. CDR1 and CDR2 (germline): SGDLS, YYNGEE. This CDR3 is built from 13 residues. V was pared by 0 bases and J by 4 bases, with 7 bases between. These data are taken from a study of shared clonotypes between healthy human individuals. Measured with immunoSEQ multiplex PCR; TCRdb has only the in-frame clones, and not every one. This sample has roughly 2.4 million clones, with under 97% found just once. This TCR was sampled from a man aged 18 to 29 in good health. The rearrangement uses TRBV9 and TRBJ1-2; D possibly corresponds to TRBD1 (5 bases). The sequenced sample consisted of naive CD4+ T cells sorted from blood. As for subset: CD45RA+ positively selected. CDR3 nucleotide sequence: TGTGCCAGCAGCGTAGGACAGCCCTATGGCTACACCTTC. Its protein product is CASSVGQPYGYTF.